A selection of T cell receptor beta chains follows, all from one sample in a study of blood T cell repertoires in COVID-19. The protocol was immunoSEQ multiplex PCR, while the TCRdb copy is restricted to in-frame clones and leaves out a portion. The repertoire holds 150,000 to 200,000 clones, with about 90% as singletons. Material: peripheral blood. The receptors were gathered from an older woman with COVID-19, enrolled during active disease. The CDR3 runs from the conserved cysteine through the conserved F or W. The D gene is left open where the match is weak. The listing skips clone size in some rows; elsewhere it reads once, few, many or a size class.

J: TRBJ2-7; V: TRBV2; D: TRBD2; size: -; DNA: TGTGCCAGCAGCATAACTAGCGGGGGAACCTACGAGCAGTACTTC; CDR3: CASSITSGGTYEQYF
J: TRBJ2-7; V: TRBV6-6; D: -; size: few; DNA: TGTGCCAGCAGTTACCTTCGGAGGGGCGTATCCTACGAGCAGTACTTC; CDR3: CASSYLRRGVSYEQYF
J: TRBJ1-6; V: TRBV6-5; D: -; size: -; DNA: TGTGCCAGCAGCCAACGCCAGGGATATAATTCACCCCTCCACTTT; CDR3: CASSQRQGYNSPLHF
J: TRBJ1-5; V: TRBV9; D: -; size: -; DNA: TGTGCCAGCAGCGCGACAGGTAGCAATCAGCCCCAGCATTTT; CDR3: CASSATGSNQPQHF
J: TRBJ2-1; V: TRBV3-1/TRBV3-2; D: -; size: -; DNA: TGTGCCAGCAGCTTAACCGGGACACGTCCCTGGTCCTACAATGAGCAGTTCTTC; CDR3: CASSLTGTRPWSYNEQFF
J: TRBJ1-2; V: TRBV6-5; D: -; size: -; DNA: TGTGCCAGCAGACGAGGACTTACTAACTATGGCTACACCTTC; CDR3: CASRRGLTNYGYTF
J: TRBJ2-1; V: TRBV3-1/TRBV3-2; D: -; size: -; DNA: TGTGCCAGCAGCCAAGAACCAGCGATCTCCTACAATGAGCAGTTCTTC; CDR3: CASSQEPAISYNEQFF
J: TRBJ2-2; V: TRBV7-9; D: TRBD2; size: -; DNA: TGTGCCAGCCCCTTAGCGGGAGTGACCGGGGAGCTGTTTTTT; CDR3: CASPLAGVTGELFF
J: TRBJ2-7; V: TRBV19; D: -; size: -; DNA: TGTGCCAGTAGTATCGGGGTGGTCTACGAGCAGTACTTC; CDR3: CASSIGVVYEQYF
J: TRBJ1-2; V: TRBV6-1; D: -; size: few; DNA: TGTGCCAGCAGTGAGTTGAGCTACTATGGCTACACCTTC; CDR3: CASSELSYYGYTF
J: TRBJ2-7; V: TRBV5-1; D: TRBD2; size: few; DNA: TGCGCCAGCAGCTTTTCGGCGGGAGCCAACGAGCAGTACTTC; CDR3: CASSFSAGANEQYF
J: TRBJ1-2; V: TRBV5-4; D: -; size: once; DNA: TGTGCCAGCAGCTTGGGACAGTCTAACTATGGCTACACCTTC; CDR3: CASSLGQSNYGYTF
J: TRBJ1-5; V: TRBV2; D: -; size: -; DNA: TGTGCCAGCAGTGATCGGGGCAATCAGCCCCAGCATTTT; CDR3: CASSDRGNQPQHF
J: TRBJ1-4; V: TRBV28; D: TRBD1; size: -; DNA: TGTGCCAGCAGTATCATAGGGACAGGGGTCAGGGAAAAACTGTTTTTT; CDR3: CASSIIGTGVREKLFF
J: TRBJ1-2; V: TRBV9; D: TRBD1; size: once; DNA: TGTGCCAGCAGCGGACGGACAGGGACTAACTATGGCTACACCTTC; CDR3: CASSGRTGTNYGYTF
J: TRBJ2-5; V: TRBV18; D: -; size: once; DNA: TGTGCCAGCTCACCTGGCGGCCAGGGTCAAGAGACCCAGTACTTC; CDR3: CASSPGGQGQETQYF
J: TRBJ1-2; V: TRBV5-6; D: -; size: -; DNA: TGTGCCAGCAGCGCGGCTCTCTGGGTGGGGGCTTATGGCTACACCTTC; CDR3: CASSAALWVGAYGYTF
J: TRBJ1-4; V: TRBV30; D: -; size: -; DNA: TGTGCCTGGAGGACAGTTAATGAAAAACTGTTTTTT; CDR3: CAWRTVNEKLFF
J: TRBJ1-2; V: TRBV6-5; D: TRBD1; size: -; DNA: TGTGCCAGCAGAGGGGGCGGTGGCTATGGCTACACCTTC; CDR3: CASRGGGGYGYTF
J: TRBJ1-3; V: TRBV5-4; D: -; size: -; DNA: TGTGCCAGCAGCGTCGCGGGGAAGAACACCATATATTTT; CDR3: CASSVAGKNTIYF
J: TRBJ2-7; V: TRBV5-4; D: TRBD1; size: -; DNA: TGTGCCAGCAGCGGAGGACAGGGGCGGGGGGAGCAGTACTTC; CDR3: CASSGGQGRGEQYF
J: TRBJ2-1; V: TRBV4-3; D: TRBD2; size: -; DNA: TGCGCCAGCAGCCAAGGACTAGCGGGAGATTTCTACAATGAGCAGTTCTTC; CDR3: CASSQGLAGDFYNEQFF
J: TRBJ2-2; V: TRBV24-1; D: TRBD1; size: few; DNA: TGTGCCACCAGAGGACAGGGGAGGACCGGGGAGCTGTTTTTT; CDR3: CATRGQGRTGELFF
J: TRBJ2-7; V: TRBV7-2; D: TRBD1; size: once; DNA: TGTGCCAGCAGCTCCGGGGCCGGGACAGGGAAGGCATACGAGCAGTACTTC; CDR3: CASSSGAGTGKAYEQYF
J: TRBJ1-3; V: TRBV9; D: TRBD1; size: -; DNA: TGTGCCAGCAGCCCAAGGACAGGGCCCTCTGGAAACACCATATATTTT; CDR3: CASSPRTGPSGNTIYF
J: TRBJ2-7; V: TRBV7-9; D: -; size: -; DNA: TGTGCCAGCAGACACAATGATAGGCAGGGCGAGCAGTACTTC; CDR3: CASRHNDRQGEQYF
J: TRBJ2-7; V: TRBV7-2; D: -; size: -; DNA: TGTGCCAGCAGCTTGCAGGGCTACGAGCAGTACTTC; CDR3: CASSLQGYEQYF
J: TRBJ1-1; V: TRBV7-2; D: -; size: -; DNA: TGTGCCAGCAGCTTAGGGCAGGGGCCCAACACTGAAGCTTTCTTT; CDR3: CASSLGQGPNTEAFF
J: TRBJ2-7; V: TRBV5-1; D: TRBD1; size: -; DNA: TGCGCCAGCAGTCCGGACAGGGCCGAGCAGTACTTC; CDR3: CASSPDRAEQYF
J: TRBJ1-2; V: TRBV24-1; D: TRBD1; size: -; DNA: TGTGCCACCAGTGACCACAGGGGAGCCTATGGCTACACCTTC; CDR3: CATSDHRGAYGYTF
J: TRBJ2-7; V: TRBV13; D: -; size: -; DNA: TGTGCCAGCAGCTCCCGGGACAACTCCTACGAGCAGTACTTC; CDR3: CASSSRDNSYEQYF
J: TRBJ2-7; V: TRBV9; D: -; size: -; DNA: TGTGCCAGCAGCCCCGGGGCCTACGAGCAGTACTTC; CDR3: CASSPGAYEQYF
J: TRBJ1-1; V: TRBV5-1; D: -; size: -; DNA: TGCGCCAGCAGCTTGGCCCCGGACTCCGCGAGTGAAGCTTTCTTT; CDR3: CASSLAPDSASEAFF
J: TRBJ1-3; V: TRBV9; D: TRBD1; size: -; DNA: TGTGCCAGCAGCGGCGGGACAGGGGCTGGAAACACCATATATTTT; CDR3: CASSGGTGAGNTIYF
J: TRBJ1-4; V: TRBV2; D: TRBD1; size: few; DNA: TGTGCCGGGAGAGCAGGGGGCGTGGAAAAACTGTTTTTT; CDR3: CAGRAGGVEKLFF
J: TRBJ1-4; V: TRBV12-3/TRBV12-4; D: TRBD1; size: -; DNA: TGTGCCAGCAGCCGGGACAGGGCCGAAAAACTGTTTTTT; CDR3: CASSRDRAEKLFF
J: TRBJ2-7; V: TRBV23-1; D: -; size: -; DNA: TGCGCCAGCAGCCCTCGGGTAGGGGGTCTATCCTACGAGCAGTACTTC; CDR3: CASSPRVGGLSYEQYF
J: TRBJ1-5; V: TRBV18; D: TRBD1; size: once; DNA: TGTGCCAGCTCACCCTATTGGACAGGCCCGAAAGGACAGCCCCAGCATTTT; CDR3: CASSPYWTGPKGQPQHF
J: TRBJ1-4; V: TRBV21-1; D: -; size: -; DNA: TGTGCCAGCAGCAAAGGTCGGAGGTCCCTTGAAAAACTGTTTTTT; CDR3: CASSKGRRSLEKLFF
J: TRBJ1-3; V: TRBV7-2; D: -; size: -; DNA: TGTGCCAGCAGCTTAGGGACAGTAGGAAACACCATATATTTT; CDR3: CASSLGTVGNTIYF
J: TRBJ2-3; V: TRBV4-3; D: -; size: -; DNA: TGCGCCAGCAGCCAAGTATCTCCGGGAGAAGTAACGGATACGCAGTATTTT; CDR3: CASSQVSPGEVTDTQYF
J: TRBJ2-4; V: TRBV7-2; D: TRBD2; size: -; DNA: TGTGCCAGCAGCGTACCATCCCCGGGGGGTGCCAAAAACATTCAGTACTTC; CDR3: CASSVPSPGGAKNIQYF